This T cell receptor (beta chain) came from a study of cytomegalovirus exposure and HLA in healthy donors. Study-level findings and limits: The authors judged a highly shared variant cluster likely a sequencing artifact. In vitro assays verified that three CMV-associated chains recognized CMV antigens specifically.

It was with 60 Vbeta and 13 Jbeta primers that the PCR ran. This table comes from immunoSEQ multiplex PCR, and its TCRdb copy is limited to in-frame clones, with some not included. The sample shows about 77,000 clones, about three quarters of them seen only once. Details on this clone: The antigen is not known.

Germline loops: CDR1 SGHRS, CDR2 YFSETQ. The CDR3 contains 16 residues. J gave up 2 bases and V 4 bases, and 9 bases lay outside the gene matches. At collection, donors were nominally healthy, but unrecorded immune exposures were probable. The specimen was PBMCs. The receptor comes from a man aged 35 to 55 in good health and CMV-seronegative. This chain connects TRBV5-1 to TRBJ1-3; 7 positions match TRBD1. The chain's CDR3 is CASSLTGDLAGNTIYF. Here the CDR3 DNA reads TGCGCCAGCAGCCTAACAGGGGATTTAGCTGGAAACACCATATATTTT. The entire variable domain, with the rest obtained from reference TRBV5-1 and TRBJ1-3, is as follows: KAGVTQTPRYLIKTRGQQVTLSCSPISGHRSVSWYQQTPGQGLQFLFEYFSETQRNKGNFPGRFSGRQFSNSRSEMNVSTLELGDSALYLCASSLTGDLAGNTIYFGEGSWLTVV.